The rows below give T cell receptor beta chains drawn from one sample of a study of cytomegalovirus exposure and HLA in healthy donors. Produced via immunoSEQ multiplex PCR; TCRdb's table is partial and in-frame only. The sample contains about 95,000 clones, around 85% of which appear only once. Sequencing input: PBMCs. Every receptor here comes from a man younger than 35 in good health and CMV-seropositive. Each CDR3 is given with its conserved first and last residue. The order of the fields is J gene, V gene, D gene, clone size, CDR3 DNA, CDR3 protein. A D gene is named only where the DNA matches it firmly. Clone size is given for some rows only: seen once, a few or many times, or a class if the clone is expanded.

>TRBJ2-5|TRBV27|TRBD1|NA
TGTGCCAGCAGTTCGGGACAGGGCCCAGAGACCCAGTACTTC
CASSSGQGPETQYF
>TRBJ2-5|TRBV5-6|NA|NA
TGTGCCAGCAGCTTATTACAAGAGACCCAGTACTTC
CASSLLQETQYF
>TRBJ2-1|TRBV2|TRBD1|NA
TGTGCCAGCAGTGTTTTGAGGACAGGGTCCAAGAGAACCCTTTACAATGAGCAGTTCTTC
CASSVLRTGSKRTLYNEQFF
>TRBJ1-4|TRBV6-6|NA|once
TGTGCCAGCAGTCTCAGGGTAGGGGCGGGAAATGAAAAACTGTTTTTT
CASSLRVGAGNEKLFF
>TRBJ2-1|TRBV7-8|TRBD1|NA
TGTGCCAGCAGCCCGAGGACAGGGTCTTTCCATGAGCAGTTCTTC
CASSPRTGSFHEQFF
>TRBJ2-5|TRBV4-2|TRBD1|NA
TGTGCCAGCAGCCCGGGGACAGGGGGGGTGGGGGAGACCCAGTACTTC
CASSPGTGGVGETQYF
>TRBJ1-2|TRBV10-3|TRBD1|NA
TGTGCCAAACAGGGGGGAAGTATGAAGCGCTATGGCTACACCTTC
CAKQGGSMKRYGYTF
>TRBJ2-7|TRBV4-1|TRBD2|NA
TGCGCCAGCAAGGGTCTCACTAGCGGCTCCTACGAGCAGTACTTC
CASKGLTSGSYEQYF
>TRBJ2-1|TRBV10-2|NA|NA
TGCGCCAGCAGTGAAGGTTGGGGACTCCCTTACAATGAGCAGTTCTTC
CASSEGWGLPYNEQFF
>TRBJ2-5|TRBV6-5|TRBD2|NA
TGTGCCAGCAGTCGAGAGCGGGAGGGTATAGGAACCCAGTACTTC
CASSREREGIGTQYF
>TRBJ2-1|TRBV7-9|NA|NA
TGTGCCAGCACCCCTGAGGCGGGATCGGTCGATGAGCAGTTCTTC
CASTPEAGSVDEQFF
>TRBJ2-7|TRBV5-5|TRBD1|NA
TGTGCCAGCAGCACCAGGGGGCCGGACGAGCAGTACTTC
CASSTRGPDEQYF
>TRBJ1-4|TRBV5-1|NA|NA
TGCGCCAGCAGCTTGACAGGGCTGGGAGAAAAACTGTTTTTT
CASSLTGLGEKLFF
>TRBJ2-1|TRBV11-2|TRBD2|NA
TGTGCCAGCAGTTTACTAGCGGGAGGGCTTAATGAGCAGTTCTTC
CASSLLAGGLNEQFF
>TRBJ2-7|TRBV6-6|NA|NA
TGTGCCAGCAGTTACAGCAGCGTGATCTACGAGCAGTACTTC
CASSYSSVIYEQYF
>TRBJ1-4|TRBV5-1|NA|few
TGCGCCAGCAGCTTAGGGGGTACCGACGAAAAACTGTTTTTT
CASSLGGTDEKLFF
>TRBJ2-2|TRBV6-6|TRBD2|NA
TGTGCCAGCAGTTATTTAGGGACTACCCACCGGGAGCTGTTTTTT
CASSYLGTTHRELFF